The entry below describes one T cell receptor beta chain. Its specificity is not known. From germline, CDR1 is MNHNS and CDR2 SASEGT. The CDR3 spans 13 residues. Deletions cut 9 bases from V and 5 bases from J, with 14 bases between. This sample is part of a study of PD-1 blockade in mismatch repair-deficient tumors. About the study: Enrolled about 2013-2017, patients had progressing, pretreated mismatch repair-deficient cancers of 12 types. Overall study results and limits: Rapid post-treatment expansion, then contraction, generally preceding radiologic response, marked tumor-resident clones.

The data were produced by immunoSEQ multiplex PCR, yet TCRdb's version contains in-frame clones alone and is incomplete. Of about 39,000 clones in the sample, approximately 88% were seen once. Every patient had mismatch repair deficiency by PCR or immunohistochemistry. A few pembrolizumab responders had their TCRs sequenced. This TCR came from an adult with mismatch repair-deficient cancer. The V gene is TRBV6-1, the J gene TRBJ2-1; D remains unclear. Sequencing was performed on PBMCs, taken approximately 41 weeks after starting pembrolizumab. CDR3 bases: TGTGCCAGGCACAGTCTGGTCAACAATGAGCAGTTCTTC. As protein: CARHSLVNNEQFF.